This T cell receptor beta chain was documented in a study of vaccination effects on CD4 cells after COVID-19. Study-level findings and limits: Early post-infection timepoints were missing from the study, which also had few convalescent patients. There was only 1 of 255 vaccine-induced clones in healthy vaccinees that cross-reacted with common cold coronaviruses.

The protocol was immunoSEQ multiplex PCR, while the TCRdb copy is restricted to in-frame clones and leaves out a portion. This repertoire shows tens of thousands of clones, roughly four fifths found once; its top ten account for 0.95% to 1.5%. About this clone: Its antigen remains unknown.

Per the germline V gene, CDR1 is ENHRY and CDR2 is SYGVKD. The CDR3 spans 15 residues. J gave up 5 bases and V 2 bases, and 8 bases lay outside the gene matches. Before sequencing, viral peptide pools were used by the ViraFEST assay to expand antigen-specific CD4+ T cells. Upon completion of 10 to 11 days in culture, CD4+ T cells were isolated. Two doses of either BNT162b2 or mRNA-1273 were given to each participant. People in the vaccine group had not been infected with SARS-CoV-2 before, and their nucleocapsid antibodies were negative. Wells of around 2 million PBMC each were grown with about 9.5 IU/ml IL-2 and roughly 9.9 ug/ml peptides.

This TCR derives from a human donor who received a COVID-19 vaccine. Specimen: CD4+ T cells from PBMCs cultured with HCoV-229E spike peptides, collected after COVID-19 vaccination. The chain carries TRBV10-3 and TRBJ2-5; 7 bases line up with TRBD2. The chain's CDR3 is CAISELGLVYETQYF. CDR3 DNA sequence: TGTGCCATCAGTGAGCTTGGACTAGTATATGAGACCCAGTACTTC.